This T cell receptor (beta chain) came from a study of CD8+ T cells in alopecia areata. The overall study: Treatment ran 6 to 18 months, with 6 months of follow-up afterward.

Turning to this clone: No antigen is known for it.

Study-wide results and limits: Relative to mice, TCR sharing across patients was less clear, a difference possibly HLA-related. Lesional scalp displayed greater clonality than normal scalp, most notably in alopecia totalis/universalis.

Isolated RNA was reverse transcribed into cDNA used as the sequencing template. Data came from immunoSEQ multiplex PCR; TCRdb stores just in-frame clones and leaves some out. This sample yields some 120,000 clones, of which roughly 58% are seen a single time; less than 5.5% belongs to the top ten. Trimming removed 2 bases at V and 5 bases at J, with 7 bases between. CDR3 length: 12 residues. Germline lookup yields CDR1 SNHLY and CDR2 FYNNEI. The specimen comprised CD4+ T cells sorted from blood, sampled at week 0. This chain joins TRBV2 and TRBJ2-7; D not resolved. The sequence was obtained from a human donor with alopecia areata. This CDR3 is CASSELGDEQYF. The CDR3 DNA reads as TGTGCCAGCAGTGAATTAGGTGACGAGCAGTACTTC.